These T cell receptor beta chains were read from a single sample in a study of blood T cell repertoires in COVID-19. Measured with immunoSEQ multiplex PCR; TCRdb has only the in-frame clones, and not every one. Of about 320,000 clones listed, approximately 81% are singletons. Sequencing was performed on PBMCs or T cells enriched from blood (not recorded which). Every receptor here comes from a woman aged 25-40 years who had been exposed to COVID-19. Both conserved end residues are part of each CDR3. The order of the fields is J gene, clone size, D gene, V gene, CDR3 protein, CDR3 DNA. The D gene is left open where the match is weak. Expanded clones get a size class; other rows say once, few or many, or leave the size out.

TRBJ2-7 . . TRBV6-1 CASSEQWRAGEQYF TGTGCCAGCAGTGAACAATGGAGGGCCGGAGAGCAGTACTTC
TRBJ1-2 . . TRBV30 CAWSVLGRGGYTF TGTGCCTGGAGTGTACTTGGGAGGGGTGGCTACACCTTC
TRBJ2-2 . TRBD1 TRBV7-9 CASSPRGLDTGELFF TGTGCCAGCAGCCCCAGGGGGCTGGACACCGGGGAGCTGTTTTTT
TRBJ2-2 . . TRBV24-1 CATKGQGSTGELFF TGTGCCACCAAAGGGCAGGGGAGCACCGGGGAGCTGTTTTTT
TRBJ1-1 few . TRBV3-1/TRBV3-2 CASSQPDRRGEAFF TGTGCCAGCAGCCAACCTGACAGGAGAGGTGAAGCTTTCTTT
TRBJ2-5 . . TRBV30 CARTSEEGGRQETQYF TGTGCCCGCACCTCCGAGGAGGGGGGGCGTCAAGAGACCCAGTACTTC
TRBJ1-1 . TRBD1 TRBV6-2/TRBV6-3 CASSYWLGQGTMNTEAFF TGTGCCAGCAGTTACTGGTTGGGACAGGGGACCATGAACACTGAAGCTTTCTTT
TRBJ2-2 . TRBD2 TRBV28 CASSLPTSGVFTGELFF TGTGCCAGCAGTCTACCGACTAGCGGGGTATTCACCGGGGAGCTGTTTTTT
TRBJ1-5 few . TRBV30 CAWSVQGNQPQHF TGTGCCTGGAGTGTACAGGGTAATCAGCCCCAGCATTTT
TRBJ1-1 . TRBD1 TRBV5-1 CASTESRGTGTSEAFF TGCGCCAGCACGGAAAGTAGGGGGACAGGGACGTCTGAAGCTTTCTTT
TRBJ2-1 . TRBD2 TRBV3-1/TRBV3-2 CASSLQAGVYNEQFF TGTGCCAGCAGCCTTCAAGCGGGAGTCTACAATGAGCAGTTCTTC
TRBJ2-2 . . TRBV7-9 CASSQPSDGGPGGELFF TGTGCCAGCAGCCAACCCTCAGACGGGGGGCCAGGCGGGGAGCTGTTTTTT
TRBJ2-7 many TRBD2 TRBV10-1 CASSESNWTSGGSYEQYF TGCGCCAGCAGTGAGTCGAACTGGACTAGCGGGGGGTCCTACGAGCAGTACTTC
TRBJ1-4 . . TRBV2 CASRDRSWEKLFF TGTGCCAGCAGAGACAGGTCTTGGGAAAAACTGTTTTTT
TRBJ2-3 . TRBD1 TRBV9 CASSLQGSPTDTQYF TGTGCCAGCAGCCTACAGGGGTCCCCCACAGATACGCAGTATTTT
TRBJ1-3 once . TRBV19 CASTSRESGNTIYF TGTGCCAGTACCTCCCGGGAATCTGGAAACACCATATATTTT
TRBJ2-3 . TRBD2 TRBV2 CASGTSARRGTDTQYF TGTGCCAGCGGGACTAGCGCCCGAAGAGGCACAGATACGCAGTATTTT
TRBJ2-1 many . TRBV9 CASSVGYRGNEQFF TGTGCCAGCAGCGTAGGGTACCGGGGCAATGAGCAGTTCTTC
TRBJ2-3 few TRBD1 TRBV6-4 CASSDSAGGSTDTQYF TGTGCCAGCAGTGACTCGGCAGGGGGTTCCACAGATACGCAGTATTTT
TRBJ1-1 . . TRBV5-1 CASSFPTGNTEAFF TGCGCCAGCAGCTTCCCGACAGGGAACACTGAAGCTTTCTTT
TRBJ2-1 . TRBD1 TRBV11-2 CASSGTGRFNEQFF TGTGCCAGCAGCGGGACAGGGAGATTCAATGAGCAGTTCTTC
TRBJ1-5 . TRBD1 TRBV11-2 CASSLGLRDSRDQPQHF TGTGCCAGCAGCTTAGGGTTGAGGGACAGTCGAGATCAGCCCCAGCATTTT
TRBJ1-5 . . TRBV6-5 CASTREIYQPQHF TGTGCCAGCACCCGGGAAATCTATCAGCCCCAGCATTTT
TRBJ1-2 few . TRBV28 CASSLWAGSSYGYTF TGTGCCAGCAGTTTATGGGCTGGATCTAGCTATGGCTACACCTTC
TRBJ1-4 . . TRBV19 CASISRGRDEKLFF TGTGCCAGTATTAGCAGAGGGAGGGATGAAAAACTGTTTTTT
TRBJ2-5 . . TRBV20-1 CSAPARAQYF TGCAGTGCTCCTGCCAGGGCCCAGTACTTC
TRBJ1-3 . . TRBV28 CASTSPAGSGNTIYF TGTGCCAGCACCTCTCCGGCGGGCTCTGGAAACACCATATATTTT
TRBJ2-1 . TRBD1 TRBV11-1 CASSLVRGQSEQFF TGTGCCAGCAGCTTGGTTAGGGGGCAGAGTGAGCAGTTCTTC
TRBJ2-2 . TRBD1 TRBV28 CASSKGGAGTGELFF TGTGCCAGCAGTAAAGGGGGCGCGGGCACCGGGGAGCTGTTTTTT
TRBJ1-3 . . TRBV27 CASSLGTGPGNTIYF TGTGCCAGCAGTCTAGGCACAGGACCGGGAAACACCATATATTTT
TRBJ1-6 . TRBD1 TRBV30 CAWRGQSIPNSPLHF TGTGCCTGGAGGGGACAGTCAATACCTAATTCACCCCTCCACTTT